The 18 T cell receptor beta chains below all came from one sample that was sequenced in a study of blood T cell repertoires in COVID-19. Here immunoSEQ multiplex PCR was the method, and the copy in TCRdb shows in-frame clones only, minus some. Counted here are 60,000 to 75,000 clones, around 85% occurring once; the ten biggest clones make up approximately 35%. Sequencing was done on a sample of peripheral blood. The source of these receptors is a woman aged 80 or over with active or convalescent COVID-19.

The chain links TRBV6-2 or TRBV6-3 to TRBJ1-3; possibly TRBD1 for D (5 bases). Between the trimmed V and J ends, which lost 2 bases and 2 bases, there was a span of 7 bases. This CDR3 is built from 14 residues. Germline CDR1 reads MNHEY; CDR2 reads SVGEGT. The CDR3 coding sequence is TGTGCCAGCAGTTACGGGGGGACTGGAAACACCATATATTTT. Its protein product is CASSYGGTGNTIYF.

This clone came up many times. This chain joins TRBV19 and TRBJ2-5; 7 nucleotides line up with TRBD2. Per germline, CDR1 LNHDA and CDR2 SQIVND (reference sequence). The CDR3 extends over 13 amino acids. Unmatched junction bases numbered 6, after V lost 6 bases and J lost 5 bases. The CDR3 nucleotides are TGTGCCAGTAGCGGGGGGAGTGTGGAGACCCAGTACTTC. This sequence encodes CASSGGSVETQYF.

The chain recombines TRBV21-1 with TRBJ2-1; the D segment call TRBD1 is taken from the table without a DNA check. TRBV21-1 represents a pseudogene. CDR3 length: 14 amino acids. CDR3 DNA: TGTGCCAGCAGCAAAAAACAGGGGATAAAAAAGCAGTTCTTC. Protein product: CASSKKQGIKKQFF.

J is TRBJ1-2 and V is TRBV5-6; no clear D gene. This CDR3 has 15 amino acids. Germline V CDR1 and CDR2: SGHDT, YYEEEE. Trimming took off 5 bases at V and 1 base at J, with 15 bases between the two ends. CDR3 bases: TGTGCCAGCAGTTCAAGGAGACGTCTTAACTATGGCTACACCTTC. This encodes CASSSRRRLNYGYTF.

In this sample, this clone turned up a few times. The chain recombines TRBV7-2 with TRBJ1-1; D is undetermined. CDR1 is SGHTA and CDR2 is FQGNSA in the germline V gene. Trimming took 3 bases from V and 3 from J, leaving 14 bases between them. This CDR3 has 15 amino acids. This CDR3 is CASSFLFLGDTEAFF. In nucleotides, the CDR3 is TGTGCCAGCAGCTTTTTATTTCTCGGGGACACTGAAGCTTTCTTT.

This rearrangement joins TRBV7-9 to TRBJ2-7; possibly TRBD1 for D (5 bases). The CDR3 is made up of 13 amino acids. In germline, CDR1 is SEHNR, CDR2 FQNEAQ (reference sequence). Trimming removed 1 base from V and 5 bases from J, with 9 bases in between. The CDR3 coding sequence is TGTGCCAGCAGCTTAGTTCTCAGGGACGAGCAGTACTTC. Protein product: CASSLVLRDEQYF.

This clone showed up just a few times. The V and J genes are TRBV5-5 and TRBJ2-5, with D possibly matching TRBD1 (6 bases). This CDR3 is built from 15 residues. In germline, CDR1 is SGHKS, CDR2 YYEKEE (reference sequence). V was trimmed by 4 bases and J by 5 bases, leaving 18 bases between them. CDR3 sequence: CASSHETGPWETQYF. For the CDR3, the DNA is TGTGCCAGCAGCCACGAGACAGGACCATGGGAGACCCAGTACTTC.

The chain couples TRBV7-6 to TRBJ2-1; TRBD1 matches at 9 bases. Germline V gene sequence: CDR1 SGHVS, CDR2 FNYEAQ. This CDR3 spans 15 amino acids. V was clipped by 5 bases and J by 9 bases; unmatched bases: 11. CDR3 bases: TGTGCCAGCAGCCATCGGGTGGGGACAGGGAGTGAGCAGTTCTTC. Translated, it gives CASSHRVGTGSEQFF.

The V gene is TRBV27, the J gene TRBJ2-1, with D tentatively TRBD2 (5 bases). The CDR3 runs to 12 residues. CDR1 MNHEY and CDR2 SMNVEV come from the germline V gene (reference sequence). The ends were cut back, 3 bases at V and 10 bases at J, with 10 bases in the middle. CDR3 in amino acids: CASSFGLQEQFF. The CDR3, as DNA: TGTGCCAGCAGTTTTGGACTCCAAGAGCAGTTCTTC.

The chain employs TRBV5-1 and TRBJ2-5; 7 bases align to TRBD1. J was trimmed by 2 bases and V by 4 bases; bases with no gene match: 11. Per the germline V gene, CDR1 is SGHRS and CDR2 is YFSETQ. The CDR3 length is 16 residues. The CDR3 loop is CASSPGDSVGQETQYF. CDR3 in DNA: TGCGCCAGCAGCCCAGGGGACAGTGTGGGACAAGAGACCCAGTACTTC. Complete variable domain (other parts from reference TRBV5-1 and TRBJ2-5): KAGVTQTPRYLIKTRGQQVTLSCSPISGHRSVSWYQQTPGQGLQFLFEYFSETQRNKGNFPGRFSGRQFSNSRSEMNVSTLELGDSALYLCASSPGDSVGQETQYFGPGTRLLVL.

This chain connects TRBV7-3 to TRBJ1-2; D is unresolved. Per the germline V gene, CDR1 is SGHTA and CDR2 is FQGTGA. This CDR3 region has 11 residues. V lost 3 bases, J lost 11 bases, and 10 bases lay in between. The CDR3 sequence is CASSFSSVYTF. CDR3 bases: TGTGCCAGCAGCTTCTCTTCGGTGTACACCTTC.

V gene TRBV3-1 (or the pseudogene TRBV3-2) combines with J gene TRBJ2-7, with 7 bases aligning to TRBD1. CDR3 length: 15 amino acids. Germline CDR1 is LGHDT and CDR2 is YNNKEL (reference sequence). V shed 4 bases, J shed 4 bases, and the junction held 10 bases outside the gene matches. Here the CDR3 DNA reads TGTGCCAGCAGCCCAGGGACAGTCGGTTCGTACGAGCAGTACTTC. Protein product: CASSPGTVGSYEQYF.

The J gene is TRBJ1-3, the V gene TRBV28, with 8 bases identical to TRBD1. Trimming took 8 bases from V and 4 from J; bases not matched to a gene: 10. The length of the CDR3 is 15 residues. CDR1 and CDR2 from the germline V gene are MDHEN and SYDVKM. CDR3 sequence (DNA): TGTGCCAGCGGGACTCAGGGGGCGGGGGGAAACACCATATATTTT. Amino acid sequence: CASGTQGAGGNTIYF.

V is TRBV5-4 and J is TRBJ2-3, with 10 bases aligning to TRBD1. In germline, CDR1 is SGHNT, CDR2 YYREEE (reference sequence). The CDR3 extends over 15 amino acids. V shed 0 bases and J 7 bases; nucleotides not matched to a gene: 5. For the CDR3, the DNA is TGTGCCAGCAGCTTGGGACAGGGGGCTTCCTATACGCAGTATTTT. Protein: CASSLGQGASYTQYF.

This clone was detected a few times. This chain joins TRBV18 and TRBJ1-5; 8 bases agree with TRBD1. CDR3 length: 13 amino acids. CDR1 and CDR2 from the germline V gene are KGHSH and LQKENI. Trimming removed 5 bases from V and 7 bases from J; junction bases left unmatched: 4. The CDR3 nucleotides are TGTGCCAGCTCAACGGACAGGGAGCAGCCCCAGCATTTT. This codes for CASSTDREQPQHF.

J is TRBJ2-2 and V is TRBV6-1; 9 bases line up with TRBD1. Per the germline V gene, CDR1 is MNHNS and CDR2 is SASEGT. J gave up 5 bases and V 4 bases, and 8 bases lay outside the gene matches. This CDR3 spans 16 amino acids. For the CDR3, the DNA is TGTGCCAGCAGTGCGGGGACAGGGAGGGGGACCGGGGAGCTGTTTTTT. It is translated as CASSAGTGRGTGELFF.

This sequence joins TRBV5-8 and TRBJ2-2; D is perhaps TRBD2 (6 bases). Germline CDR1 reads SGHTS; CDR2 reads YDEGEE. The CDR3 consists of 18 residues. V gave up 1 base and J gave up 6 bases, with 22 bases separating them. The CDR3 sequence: CASSLRDEPGLTAGELFF. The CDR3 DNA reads TGTGCCAGCAGCTTGCGGGATGAGCCGGGACTCACGGCCGGGGAGCTGTTTTTT.

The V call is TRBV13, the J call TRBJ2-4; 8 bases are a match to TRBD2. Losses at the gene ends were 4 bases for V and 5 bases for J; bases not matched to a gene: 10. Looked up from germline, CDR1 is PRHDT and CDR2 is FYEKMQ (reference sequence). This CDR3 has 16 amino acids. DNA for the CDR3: TGTGCCAGCAGCTACGGGGGGGCCTTTCCGCAAAACATTCAGTACTTC. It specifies CASSYGGAFPQNIQYF.